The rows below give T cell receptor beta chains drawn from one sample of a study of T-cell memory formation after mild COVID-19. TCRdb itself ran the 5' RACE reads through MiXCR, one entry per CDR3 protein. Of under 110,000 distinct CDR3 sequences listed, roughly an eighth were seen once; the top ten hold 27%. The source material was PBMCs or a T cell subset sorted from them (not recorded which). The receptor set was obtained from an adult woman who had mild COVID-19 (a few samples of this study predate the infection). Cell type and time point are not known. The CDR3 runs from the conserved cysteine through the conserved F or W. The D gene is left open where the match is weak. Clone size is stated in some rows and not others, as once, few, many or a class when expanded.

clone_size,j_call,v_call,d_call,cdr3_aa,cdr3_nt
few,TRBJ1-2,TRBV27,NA,CASSHSGDGYTF,TGTGCCAGCAGCCACTCAGGGGATGGCTACACCTTC
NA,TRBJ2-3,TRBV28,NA,CASSLRTERTDTQYF,TGTGCCAGCAGTTTGAGGACAGAGCGCACAGATACGCAGTATTTT
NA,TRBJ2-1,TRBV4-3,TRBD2,CASSQGLASGNYNERFF,TGCGCCAGCAGCCAAGGACTTGCTAGCGGGAACTACAATGAGCGGTTCTTC
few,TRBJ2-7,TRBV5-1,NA,CASSFGPSGYEQYF,TGCGCCAGCAGCTTCGGCCCTTCCGGGTACGAGCAGTACTTC
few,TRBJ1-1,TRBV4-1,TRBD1,CASSAPNGQDTEAFF,TGCGCCAGCAGCGCCCCAAACGGACAGGACACTGAAGCTTTCTTT
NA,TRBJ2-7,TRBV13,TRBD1,CASSLPGTGGGYEQYF,TGTGCCAGCAGCTTACCCGGGACAGGGGGAGGGTACGAGCAGTACTTC
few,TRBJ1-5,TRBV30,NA,CAWSVEGHQPQHF,TGTGCCTGGAGTGTGGAAGGGCATCAGCCCCAGCATTTT
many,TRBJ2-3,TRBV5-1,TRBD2,CASSLTSEDTDTQYF,TGCGCCAGCAGCTTAACTAGCGAAGATACAGATACGCAGTATTTT
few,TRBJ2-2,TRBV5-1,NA,CASSAVERRAGELFF,TGCGCCAGCAGCGCAGTGGAAAGGAGGGCCGGGGAGCTGTTTTTT
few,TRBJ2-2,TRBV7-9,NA,CALREATRELFF,TGTGCCCTAAGGGAGGCGACTCGGGAGCTGTTTTTT
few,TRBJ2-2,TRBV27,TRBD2,CASRPGGTGELFF,TGTGCCAGCAGACCCGGGGGGACCGGGGAGCTGTTTTTT
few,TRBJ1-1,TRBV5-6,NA,CASSLFPGSTEAFF,TGTGCCAGCAGCTTGTTTCCGGGGAGCACTGAAGCTTTCTTT
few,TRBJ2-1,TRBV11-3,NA,CASSFRAGTSAYNEQFF,TGTGCCAGCAGCTTTCGCGCGGGAACATCCGCCTACAATGAGCAGTTCTTC
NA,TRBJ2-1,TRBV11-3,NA,CASSLGYNAYNEQFF,TGTGCCAGCAGCTTAGGTTATAACGCCTACAATGAGCAGTTCTTC
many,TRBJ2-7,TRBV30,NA,CAWSAGTYEQYF,TGTGCCTGGAGCGCAGGGACCTACGAGCAGTACTTC
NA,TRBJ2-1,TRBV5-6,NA,CASSRSYEQFF,TGTGCCAGCAGCCGGAGTTATGAGCAGTTCTTC
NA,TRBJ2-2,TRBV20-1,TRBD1,CSAAYRGDTGELFF,TGCAGTGCTGCTTACAGGGGGGACACCGGGGAGCTGTTTTTT
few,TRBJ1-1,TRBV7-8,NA,CASSPSLPAVNTEAFF,TGTGCCAGCAGCCCAAGCCTCCCCGCAGTTAACACTGAAGCTTTCTTT
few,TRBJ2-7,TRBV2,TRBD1,CASSEARSWDRGYEQYF,TGTGCCAGCAGTGAAGCTCGGTCTTGGGACAGGGGATACGAGCAGTACTTC
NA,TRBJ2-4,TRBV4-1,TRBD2,CASSHVLAGRFGDLAKNIQYF,TGCGCCAGCAGCCACGTACTAGCGGGGCGGTTCGGAGACCTAGCCAAAAACATTCAGTACTTC
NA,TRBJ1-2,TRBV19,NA,CASSTGVSGYTF,TGTGCCAGTAGTACAGGGGTGTCGGGCTACACCTTC
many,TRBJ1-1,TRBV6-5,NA,CASSYSGPGHLRRNTEAFF,TGTGCCAGCAGTTACTCAGGGCCGGGACATTTGAGAAGGAACACTGAAGCTTTCTTT
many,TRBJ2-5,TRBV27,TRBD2,CASSTTSGSLFPETQYF,TGTGCCAGCAGCACGACTAGCGGGAGCTTATTTCCAGAGACCCAGTACTTC
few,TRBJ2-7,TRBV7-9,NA,CASSPSDSNEQYF,TGTGCCAGCAGCCCTTCGGACAGTAACGAGCAGTACTTC
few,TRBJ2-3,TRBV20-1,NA,CSAEGLWNTDTQYF,TGCAGTGCCGAGGGACTCTGGAATACAGATACGCAGTATTTT
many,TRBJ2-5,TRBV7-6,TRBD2,CASSNPPGGPQETQYF,TGTGCCAGCAGCAATCCCCCGGGGGGGCCCCAAGAGACCCAGTACTTC